This T cell receptor (beta chain) came from a study of shared clonotypes between healthy human individuals. CD45RO-negative CD8 cells positively selected for CCR7 made up the naive population, which excluded terminally differentiated effector memory CD45RA+ cells. The protocol was immunoSEQ multiplex PCR, while the TCRdb copy is restricted to in-frame clones and leaves out a portion. The repertoire includes more than 2 million clones, 90% to 95% of them detected once, and 1.5% to 2% sits in the top ten. What was sequenced was naive CD8+ T cells from PBMCs. The TCR was taken from a man aged 18-30 years in good health. Some clones in this sample may be carry-over from other donors' samples.

CDR3 sequence reads: CATSRGGQNREFHGYTF. Here the CDR3 DNA reads TGTGCCACCAGCAGAGGGGGTCAAAACAGGGAATTCCATGGCTACACCTTC. This rearrangement joins TRBV15 to TRBJ1-2; D is perhaps TRBD1 (6 bases). Germline V gene data show CDR1 as LNHNV and CDR2 as YYDKDF (reference sequence). V was clipped by 1 base and J by 6 bases, with 21 bases between them. The CDR3 covers 17 residues.